This T cell receptor (beta chain) was sequenced in a study of control samples from healthy donors and cancer patients. The CDR3 length is 15 residues. J was trimmed by 1 base and V by 6 bases; bases with no gene match: 8. Germline CDR1 SQVTM, CDR2 ANQGSEA. Assay used: immunoSEQ multiplex PCR; TCRdb lists only in-frame clones, some missing. The sample includes around 110,000 clones, 70% to 90% of them seen just once. The TCR was taken from a woman in her sixties or seventies in good health. The gene calls are TRBV29-1 and TRBJ2-1, with TRBD2 matching 8 bases. The sequenced sample consisted of blood. This chain's CDR3 is CSVGGGPKSYNEQFF. CDR3 sequence (DNA): TGCAGCGTGGGCGGGGGGCCGAAGTCCTACAATGAGCAGTTCTTC.